A selection of T cell receptor beta chains follows, all from one sample in a study of blood T cell repertoires in COVID-19. The protocol was immunoSEQ multiplex PCR, while the TCRdb copy is restricted to in-frame clones and leaves out a portion. The sample contains under 250,000 clones, around 85% of which appear only once. The material sequenced was peripheral blood. These receptor sequences come from a woman aged 55 to 70 with active or convalescent COVID-19. CDR3s include the opening cysteine and the closing phenylalanine or tryptophan. D genes are given only for firm matches. Clone size appears in some rows only: once, few, many, or a class for an expanded clone.

TRBV4-2,.,.,TRBJ2-3,CASSLSNRAGRADTQYF,TGTGCCAGCAGCCTCTCGAACAGAGCTGGTAGAGCAGATACGCAGTATTTT
TRBV6-2/TRBV6-3,.,.,TRBJ1-1,CASSYASGSEAFF,TGTGCCAGCAGTTACGCCTCAGGGTCTGAAGCTTTCTTT
TRBV11-2,.,TRBD1,TRBJ2-5,CASDGDRKETQYF,TGTGCCAGCGATGGGGACAGAAAAGAGACCCAGTACTTC
TRBV10-3,.,TRBD1,TRBJ1-6,CAIRAFRDSNSPLHF,TGTGCCATCAGAGCCTTCCGGGACAGTAATTCACCCCTCCACTTT
TRBV18,.,.,TRBJ2-7,CASSPDSYEQYF,TGTGCCAGCTCACCGGACAGTTACGAGCAGTACTTC
TRBV4-1,.,TRBD1,TRBJ1-6,CASSQDLPRRGTGGLASPLHF,TGCGCCAGCAGCCAAGATTTACCCCGTCGAGGGACAGGGGGATTGGCTTCACCCCTCCACTTT
TRBV9,.,.,TRBJ1-1,CASSVVGINTEAFF,TGTGCCAGCAGCGTAGTCGGGATTAACACTGAAGCTTTCTTT
TRBV24-1,.,TRBD1,TRBJ2-3,CATRDRVDTDTQYF,TGTGCCACCAGAGACAGGGTGGATACAGATACGCAGTATTTT
TRBV19,few,TRBD1,TRBJ1-2,CASTVKTGIGNYGYTF,TGTGCCAGTACCGTAAAGACAGGGATCGGTAACTATGGCTACACCTTC
TRBV10-1,.,TRBD2,TRBJ2-3,CASSRDYPDTQYF,TGCGCCAGCAGCCGGGACTACCCAGATACGCAGTATTTT
TRBV18,.,.,TRBJ2-5,CASSEGGQETQYF,TGTGCCAGCTCCGAAGGAGGGCAGGAGACCCAGTACTTC